This T cell receptor (beta chain) came from a study of regulatory T cells in long-lasting Graves disease. Study overall: Over-5-year antithyroid drug use with positive TSH receptor antibodies defined persistent Graves' disease in the study.

Through Arm-PCR of CDR3 regions and iRepertoire HTBI primers, TCR beta libraries were built. Each CDR3 protein gets one entry after TCRdb re-called the multiplex PCR reads with MiXCR. The sample shows over 650,000 distinct CDR3 sequences, around 32% of them seen only once. Time point noted: persistent/refractory GD, antithyroid drugs over 5 years with positive TRAb. RNA isolated from PBMCs was used to make the TCR library. V lost 1 base and J lost 0; bases outside the gene matches: 6. The CDR3 has 16 amino acids. Germline V gives CDR1 SEHNR, CDR2 FQNEAQ (reference sequence). This clonotype was detected a few times.

The input for sequencing was peripheral blood mononuclear cells (PBMCs), taken when the disease was refractory, from a patient treated with antithyroid drugs. The origin of this receptor is a female donor with Graves disease. V gene TRBV7-9 combines with J gene TRBJ2-7; 7 nucleotides line up with TRBD2. This CDR3 is CASSLDAGLVSYEQYF. The CDR3 DNA follows: TGTGCCAGCAGCTTAGATGCTGGACTAGTCTCCTACGAGCAGTACTTC.